A single T cell receptor beta chain is shown here with its context. Its antigen is not identified. The CDR3 is 13 residues long. Trimming shortened V by 6 bases and J by 0 bases, and 8 bases separated the two germline ends. Germline CDR1 is MNHNS and CDR2 is SASEGT. The data are from a study of shared clonotypes between healthy human individuals. Study background: A couple of women and a few men aged 18 to 49 made up the donors.

The authors ran the assay at deep level. As originally analysed: For the immunoSEQ data, sequences were junction-only without quality scores, so filtering differed. This table comes from immunoSEQ multiplex PCR, and its TCRdb copy is limited to in-frame clones, with some not included. That table gives V, J and clone size, and the DNA gave D and trimming. This table holds 800,000 to 1,200,000 clones, 75% to 85% found once. Whole-study results and caveats: Generation probabilities of non-shared clonotypes were lower (relative to those shared by all four donors).

The TCR comes from a man aged 18 to 30 in good health. Some clones in this sample may be carry-over from other donors' samples. The chain carries TRBV6-1 and TRBJ1-1; no reliable D call. Sequenced sample: memory CD4+ T cells from PBMCs. Subset of the sample: CD45RA-negative fraction. The CDR3 bases are TGTGCCAGCAGCCAGACTATGAACACTGAAGCTTTCTTT. The encoded protein is CASSQTMNTEAFF.